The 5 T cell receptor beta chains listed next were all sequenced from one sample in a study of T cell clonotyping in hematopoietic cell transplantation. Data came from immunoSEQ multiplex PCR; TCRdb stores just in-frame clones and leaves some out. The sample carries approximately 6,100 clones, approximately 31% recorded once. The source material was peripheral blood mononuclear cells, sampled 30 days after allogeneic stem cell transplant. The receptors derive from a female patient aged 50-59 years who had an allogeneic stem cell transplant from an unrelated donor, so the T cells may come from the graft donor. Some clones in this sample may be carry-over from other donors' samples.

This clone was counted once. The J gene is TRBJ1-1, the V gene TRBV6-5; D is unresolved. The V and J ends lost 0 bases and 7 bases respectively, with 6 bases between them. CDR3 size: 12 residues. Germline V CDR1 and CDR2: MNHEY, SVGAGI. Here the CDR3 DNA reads TGTGCCAGCAGTTACTCTGGGCGTGAAGCTTTCTTT. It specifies CASSYSGREAFF.

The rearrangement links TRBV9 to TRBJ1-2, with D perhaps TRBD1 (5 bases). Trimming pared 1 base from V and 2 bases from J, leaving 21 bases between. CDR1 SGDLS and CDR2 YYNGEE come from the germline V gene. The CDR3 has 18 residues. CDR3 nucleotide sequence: TGTGCCAGCAGCGTATATGGGACGGATCCCAAATTCAACTATGGCTACACCTTC. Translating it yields CASSVYGTDPKFNYGYTF.

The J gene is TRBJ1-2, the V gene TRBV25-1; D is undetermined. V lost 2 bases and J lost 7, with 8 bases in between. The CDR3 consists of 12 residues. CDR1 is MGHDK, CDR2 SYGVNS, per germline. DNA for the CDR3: TGTGCCAGCAGTGAAGGACTTGTTGGCTACACCTTC. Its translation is CASSEGLVGYTF.

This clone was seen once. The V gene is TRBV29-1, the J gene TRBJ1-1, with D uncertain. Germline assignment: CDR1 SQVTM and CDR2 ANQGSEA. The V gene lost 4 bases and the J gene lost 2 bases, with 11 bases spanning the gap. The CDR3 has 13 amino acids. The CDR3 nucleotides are TGCAGCGTTGCGGCAGGAGAAAACACTGAAGCTTTCTTT. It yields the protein CSVAAGENTEAFF.

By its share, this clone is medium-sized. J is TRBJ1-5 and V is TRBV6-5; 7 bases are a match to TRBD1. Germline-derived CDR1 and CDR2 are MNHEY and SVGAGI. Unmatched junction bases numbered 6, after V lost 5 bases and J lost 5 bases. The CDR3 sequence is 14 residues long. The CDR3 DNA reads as TGTGCCAGCAGTCAGGACAGGTCGTATCAGCCCCAGCATTTT. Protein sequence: CASSQDRSYQPQHF.